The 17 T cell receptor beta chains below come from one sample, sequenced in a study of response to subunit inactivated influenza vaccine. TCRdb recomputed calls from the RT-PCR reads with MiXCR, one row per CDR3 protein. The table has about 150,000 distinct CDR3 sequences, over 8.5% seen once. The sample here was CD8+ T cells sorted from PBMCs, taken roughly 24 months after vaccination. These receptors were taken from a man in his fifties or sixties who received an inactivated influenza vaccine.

The CDR3 loop reads CATSSEVSSSYEQYF. CDR3 coding DNA: TGTGCCACCAGCAGCGAGGTATCCAGCTCCTACGAGCAGTACTTC. This chain uses TRBV15 with TRBJ2-7; the D is unclear. This CDR3 has 15 residues. The V gene's germline CDR1 is LNHNV and CDR2 YYDKDF (reference sequence). V was clipped by 3 bases and J by 0 bases, with 12 bases between them.

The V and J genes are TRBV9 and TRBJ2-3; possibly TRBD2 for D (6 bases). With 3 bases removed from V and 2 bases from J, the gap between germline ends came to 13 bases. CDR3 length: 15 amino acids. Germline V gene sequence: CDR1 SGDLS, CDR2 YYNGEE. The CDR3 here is CASSDPGGNTDTQYF. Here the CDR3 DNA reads TGTGCCAGCAGCGACCCGGGCGGGAACACAGATACGCAGTATTTT.

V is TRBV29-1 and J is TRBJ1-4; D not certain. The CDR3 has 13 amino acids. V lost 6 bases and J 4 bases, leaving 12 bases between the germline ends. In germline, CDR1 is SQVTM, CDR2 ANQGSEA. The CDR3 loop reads CSVLYRSNEKLFF. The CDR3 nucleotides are TGCAGCGTCCTTTATCGGAGTAATGAAAAACTGTTTTTT.

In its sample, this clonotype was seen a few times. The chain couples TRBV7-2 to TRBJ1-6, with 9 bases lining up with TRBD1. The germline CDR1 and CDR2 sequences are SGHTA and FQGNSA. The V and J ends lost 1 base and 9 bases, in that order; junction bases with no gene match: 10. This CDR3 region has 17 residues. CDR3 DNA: TGTGCCAGCAGCTTAGGTTTGCCGGGACAGGGCTTTTCACCCCTCCACTTT. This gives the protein CASSLGLPGQGFSPLHF.

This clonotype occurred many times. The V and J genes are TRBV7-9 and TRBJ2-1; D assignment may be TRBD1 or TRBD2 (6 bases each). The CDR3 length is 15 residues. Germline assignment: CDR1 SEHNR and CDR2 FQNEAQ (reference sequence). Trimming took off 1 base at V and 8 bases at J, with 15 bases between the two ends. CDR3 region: CASSLGGTPFHEQFF. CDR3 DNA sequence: TGTGCCAGCAGCTTAGGCGGGACACCTTTTCATGAGCAGTTCTTC.

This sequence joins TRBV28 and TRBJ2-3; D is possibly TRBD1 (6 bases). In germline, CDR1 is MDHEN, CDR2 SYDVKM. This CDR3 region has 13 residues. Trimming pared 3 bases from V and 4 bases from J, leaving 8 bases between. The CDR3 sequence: CASSFYRADTQYF. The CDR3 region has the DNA TGTGCCAGCAGTTTTTACAGGGCAGATACGCAGTATTTT.

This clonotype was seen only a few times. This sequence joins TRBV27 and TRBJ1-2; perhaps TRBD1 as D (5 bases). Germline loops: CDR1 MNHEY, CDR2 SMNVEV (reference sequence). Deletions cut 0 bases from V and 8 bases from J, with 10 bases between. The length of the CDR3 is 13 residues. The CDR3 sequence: CASSLSGRVGYTF. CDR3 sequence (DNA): TGTGCCAGCAGTTTATCGGGACGCGTGGGCTACACCTTC.

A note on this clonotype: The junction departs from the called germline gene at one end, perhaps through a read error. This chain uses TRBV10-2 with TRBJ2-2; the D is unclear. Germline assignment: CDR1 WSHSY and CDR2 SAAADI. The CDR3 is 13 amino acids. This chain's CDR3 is CASSESNTVELFF. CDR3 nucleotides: TGCGCCAGCAGTGAGTCAAACACCGTGGAGCTGTTTTTT.

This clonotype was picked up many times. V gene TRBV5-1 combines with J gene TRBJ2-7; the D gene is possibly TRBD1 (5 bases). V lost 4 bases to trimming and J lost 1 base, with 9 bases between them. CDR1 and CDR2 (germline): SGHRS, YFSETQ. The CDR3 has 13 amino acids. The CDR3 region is CASSLTDSYEQYF. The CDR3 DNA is TGCGCCAGCAGCCTGACAGATTCCTACGAGCAGTACTTC.

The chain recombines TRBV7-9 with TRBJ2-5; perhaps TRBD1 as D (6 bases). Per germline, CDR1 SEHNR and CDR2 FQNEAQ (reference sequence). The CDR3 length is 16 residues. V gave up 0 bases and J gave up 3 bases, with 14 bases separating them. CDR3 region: CASSLAFGRGEETQYF. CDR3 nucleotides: TGTGCCAGCAGCTTAGCCTTCGGCAGGGGAGAAGAGACCCAGTACTTC.

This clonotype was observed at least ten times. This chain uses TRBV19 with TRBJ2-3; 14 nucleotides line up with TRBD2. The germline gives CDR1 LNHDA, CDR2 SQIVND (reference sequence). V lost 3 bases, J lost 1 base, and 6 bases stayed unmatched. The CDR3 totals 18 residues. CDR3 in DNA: TGTGCCAGTAGTATTTCCGGGACTAGCGGGAGTGGCACAGATACGCAGTATTTT. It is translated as CASSISGTSGSGTDTQYF.

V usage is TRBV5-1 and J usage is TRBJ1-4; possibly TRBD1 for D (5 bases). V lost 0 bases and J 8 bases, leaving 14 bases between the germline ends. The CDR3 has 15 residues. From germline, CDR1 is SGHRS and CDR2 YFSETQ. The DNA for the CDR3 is TGCGCCAGCAGCTTGGGTCGGGGGTGGCCGGAAAAACTGTTTTTT. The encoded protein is CASSLGRGWPEKLFF.

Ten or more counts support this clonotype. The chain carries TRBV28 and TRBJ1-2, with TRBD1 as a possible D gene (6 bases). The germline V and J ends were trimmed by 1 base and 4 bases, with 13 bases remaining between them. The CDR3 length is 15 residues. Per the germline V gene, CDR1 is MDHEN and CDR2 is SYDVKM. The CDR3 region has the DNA TGTGCCAGCAGTTTATTTACCCCAGGGGCCTATGGCTACACCTTC. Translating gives CASSLFTPGAYGYTF.

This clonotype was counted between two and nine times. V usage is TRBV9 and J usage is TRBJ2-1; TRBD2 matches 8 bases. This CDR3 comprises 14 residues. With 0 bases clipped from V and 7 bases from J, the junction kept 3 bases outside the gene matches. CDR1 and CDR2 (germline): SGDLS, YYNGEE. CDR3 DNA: TGTGCCAGCAGCGTAGCGGGAGGGCTGAATGAGCAGTTCTTC. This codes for CASSVAGGLNEQFF.

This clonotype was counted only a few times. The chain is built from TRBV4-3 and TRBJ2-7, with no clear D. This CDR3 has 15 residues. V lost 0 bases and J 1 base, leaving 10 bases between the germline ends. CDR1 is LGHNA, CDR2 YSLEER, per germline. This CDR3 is CASSQDIGSSYEQYF. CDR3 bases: TGCGCCAGCAGCCAAGATATTGGCAGTTCCTACGAGCAGTACTTC.

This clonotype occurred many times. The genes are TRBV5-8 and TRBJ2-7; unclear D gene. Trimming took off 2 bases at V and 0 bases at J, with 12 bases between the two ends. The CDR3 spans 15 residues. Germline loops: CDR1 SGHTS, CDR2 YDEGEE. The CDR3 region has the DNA TGTGCCAGCAGCTTTCCTAGGATTAACTCCTACGAGCAGTACTTC. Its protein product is CASSFPRINSYEQYF.

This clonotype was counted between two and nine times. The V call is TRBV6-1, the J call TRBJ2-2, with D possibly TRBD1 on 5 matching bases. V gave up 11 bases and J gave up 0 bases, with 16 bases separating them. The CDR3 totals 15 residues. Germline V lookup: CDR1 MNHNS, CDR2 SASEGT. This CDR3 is CALKLDNPNTGELFF. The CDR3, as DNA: TGTGCCCTTAAGCTGGACAATCCGAACACCGGGGAGCTGTTTTTT.